This T cell receptor (beta chain) was retrieved from a study of T cell responses to AZD1222 COVID-19 vaccine. Per germline, CDR1 MDHEN and CDR2 SYDVKM. CDR3 length equals 13 residues. Trimming stripped 2 bases from V and 6 bases from J, with 10 bases between. Details on this clone: What it recognizes is unknown.

Profiled with immunoSEQ multiplex PCR; TCRdb holds only in-frame clones, not every one. The sample carries approximately 100,000 clones, over 85% recorded once. Study-level results: Sampling that yielded the repertoires occurred only after the peak T cell response. Females made up more of the donors, who were largely white British, and clonal diversity may have come out too low. Dominant at 160-218 and 743-854, vaccine-associated CD4 TCRs also spanned spike.

This TCR derives from an adult in good health. The specimen was peripheral blood, collected on day 0 of AZD1222 vaccination. The chain employs TRBV28 and TRBJ1-2; weak D call: TRBD1 (6 bases). This CDR3 is CASSLMGADGYTF. DNA of the CDR3: TGTGCCAGCAGTTTAATGGGGGCGGATGGCTACACCTTC.